These 10 T cell receptor beta chains were all obtained from the same sample, sequenced in a study of PD-1 and CTLA-4 blockade in melanoma. Some clones are missing from TCRdb's copy, which holds only in-frame ones; the method was immunoSEQ multiplex PCR. The table records some 15,000 clones, over 65% of them present only once. The starting material was CD8+ T cells from peripheral blood, obtained before anti-PD-1 treatment. The receptor source for this set is a human donor with melanoma.

This clone is medium-sized. The chain couples TRBV11-2 to TRBJ1-5; no clear D gene. CDR3 size: 15 residues. Germline values: CDR1 SGHAT, CDR2 FQNNGV. The V and J ends lost 1 base and 3 bases respectively, with 10 bases between them. The CDR3 DNA is TGTGCCAGCAGCTTAGTGGGGAATCCCAATCAGCCCCAGCATTTT. This encodes CASSLVGNPNQPQHF.

CDR3 residues: CASSVVGSYPVTGELFF. The CDR3 nucleotides are TGTGCCAGCAGCGTGGTTGGTAGCTATCCGGTGACCGGGGAGCTGTTTTTT. The chain employs TRBV9 and TRBJ2-2; D is ambiguous. CDR1 and CDR2 (germline): SGDLS, YYNGEE. The CDR3 consists of 17 residues. The ends were cut back, 2 bases at V and 5 bases at J, with 19 bases in the middle.

The V and J genes are TRBV27 and TRBJ1-1, with D uncertain. The germline V and J ends were trimmed by 0 bases and 1 base, with 3 bases remaining between them. The CDR3 totals 13 residues. The germline gives CDR1 MNHEY, CDR2 SMNVEV (reference sequence). CDR3 in DNA: TGTGCCAGCAGTTTATCTCCGAACACTGAAGCTTTCTTT. This translates into CASSLSPNTEAFF.

The V gene is TRBV6-2 or TRBV6-3, the J gene TRBJ1-1; 7 bases match TRBD1. Germline CDR1 reads MNHEY; CDR2 reads SVGEGT. The V gene end was trimmed by 0 bases and the J gene end by 1 base; junction bases not matched to a gene: 2. The CDR3 contains 15 residues. This CDR3 is CASSYSNRGNTEAFF. The CDR3 bases are TGTGCCAGCAGTTACTCGAACAGGGGGAACACTGAAGCTTTCTTT.

CDR3 sequence reads: CASSLTGTAQETQYF. Here the CDR3 DNA reads TGCGCCAGCAGCTTGACCGGGACGGCTCAAGAGACCCAGTACTTC. This chain uses TRBV5-1 with TRBJ2-5, with D perhaps matching TRBD1 or TRBD2 (5 bases each). Germline V gene sequence: CDR1 SGHRS, CDR2 YFSETQ. The length of the CDR3 is 15 residues. Deletions cut 1 base from V and 2 bases from J, with 12 bases between. Drawing the rest from reference TRBV5-1 and TRBJ2-5, the complete variable domain is KAGVTQTPRYLIKTRGQQVTLSCSPISGHRSVSWYQQTPGQGLQFLFEYFSETQRNKGNFPGRFSGRQFSNSRSEMNVSTLELGDSALYLCASSLTGTAQETQYFGPGTRLLVL.

The chain carries TRBV14 and TRBJ2-7; unclear D gene. Germline CDR1 is SGHDN and CDR2 is FVKESK. Trimming left V 0 bases short and J 0 bases short, with 6 bases between. This CDR3 contains 14 residues. The CDR3 sequence is CASSQEGNSYEQYF. CDR3 coding DNA: TGTGCCAGCAGCCAAGAGGGGAACTCCTACGAGCAGTACTTC.

The chain combines TRBV4-1 with TRBJ2-2; no definite D call. The CDR3 runs to 15 residues. Germline V lookup: CDR1 MGHRA, CDR2 YSYEKL. V was pared by 1 base and J by 4 bases, with 10 bases between. The CDR3: CASSQVRQVTGELFF. CDR3 DNA sequence: TGCGCCAGCAGCCAAGTTAGGCAGGTCACCGGGGAGCTGTTTTTT.

V gene TRBV11-3 combines with J gene TRBJ2-7; D ambiguous. The CDR3 extends over 18 amino acids. Germline V gene data show CDR1 as SGHNT and CDR2 as YENEEA. Trimming cost V 2 bases and J 0 bases, with 20 bases left between them. The CDR3 DNA reads TGTGCCAGCAGCTTACGATATCGATTTCCCGATGTCTCCTACGAGCAGTACTTC. Protein product: CASSLRYRFPDVSYEQYF.

This clone came up a few times. This chain connects TRBV7-8 to TRBJ2-3; 7 bases agree with TRBD1. The CDR3 has 17 amino acids. Germline-derived CDR1 and CDR2 are SGHVS and FQNEAQ. V lost 2 bases and J lost 2; bases outside the gene matches: 10. The CDR3 DNA reads as TGTGCCAGCAGCTTATTCGTAGGGGGCTTCAACACAGATACGCAGTATTTT. Translated, it gives CASSLFVGGFNTDTQYF.

J is TRBJ2-3 and V is TRBV11-2; D remains ambiguous. The germline V gene encodes CDR1 SGHAT and CDR2 FQNNGV. This CDR3 contains 11 residues. Between the trimmed V and J ends, which lost 3 bases and 6 bases, there was a span of 4 bases. The DNA for the CDR3 is TGTGCCAGCAGCTTGATGGATACGCAGTATTTT. Encoded protein: CASSLMDTQYF.